This T cell receptor beta chain was obtained from a study of cytomegalovirus exposure and HLA in healthy donors. Study background: Early released data had tens of millions of unique TCRs, all coming from HLA-typed donors. Broader study findings: A later analysis found that most CMV-associated TCR beta chains appeared HLA-restricted.

Healthy donors of bone marrow made up the group. Use of 60 Vbeta and 13 Jbeta primers characterized the PCR. Authors' processing steps: A later analysis counted about 80 million unique TCR beta chains, some 11 million shared. Assay: immunoSEQ multiplex PCR; the TCRdb copy retains only in-frame clones and omits some. For V, J and clone size, that table is used; D and trimming come from the DNA. The table shows roughly 180,000 clones, with 84% occurring only once. Remarks on this clone: Antigen specificity is unknown.

This TCR was sampled from a girl under 10 years old in good health and CMV-seropositive. The sample was PBMCs.

The CDR3 DNA follows: TGTGCCAGCAGCCCCACGCGCGGGGGGGACCGTGGCTACACCTTC. Residues: CASSPTRGGDRGYTF. The chain combines TRBV7-3 with TRBJ1-2, with D perhaps TRBD1 (5 bases). The CDR3 has 15 amino acids. Germline V CDR1 and CDR2: SGHTA, FQGTGA. V lost 5 bases to trimming and J lost 7 bases, with 20 bases between them.